This T cell receptor beta chain originates from a study of T cells after yellow fever vaccination. CDR3 length: 15 residues. Germline V CDR1 and CDR2: LNHDA, SQIVND (reference sequence). V lost 0 bases and J lost 0, with 8 bases in between. This clonotype showed up just a few times. Using its own MiXCR run on the 5' RACE reads, TCRdb lists one record per CDR3 protein. The sample records 150,000 to 200,000 distinct CDR3 sequences, roughly 11% being singletons. Source: CD8+ T cells sorted from PBMCs, taken 15 days after the yellow fever booster vaccination. This receptor was taken from a man between 18 and 35 years old who received the YFV17D yellow fever vaccine. The V gene is TRBV19, the J gene TRBJ1-1; D is uncertain. DNA for the CDR3: TGTGCCAGTAGTATAGATCTGGCAGTGAACACTGAAGCTTTCTTT. This codes for CASSIDLAVNTEAFF. Based on the CDR3 plus reference TRBV19 and TRBJ1-1, the full variable domain is DGGITQSPKYLFRKEGQNVTLSCEQNLNHDAMYWYRQDPGQGLRLIYYSQIVNDFQKGDIAEGYSVSREKKESFPLTVTSAQKNPTAFYLCASSIDLAVNTEAFFGQGTRLTVV.